The 22 T cell receptor beta chains below were found in one sample sequenced in a study of cytomegalovirus exposure and HLA in healthy donors. The primer mix had 60 Vbeta and 13 Jbeta primers. The data were produced by immunoSEQ multiplex PCR, yet TCRdb's version contains in-frame clones alone and is incomplete. In the table there are about 140,000 clones, approximately 73% of which are singletons. The sequencing sample was made of PBMCs. All receptors derive from a human donor in good health.

V usage is TRBV5-1 and J usage is TRBJ2-5; perhaps TRBD2 as D (6 bases). V shed 6 bases and J shed 2 bases, with 11 bases lying between them. Germline CDR1 reads SGHRS; CDR2 reads YFSETQ. The CDR3 is 13 residues long. CDR3 coding DNA: TGCGCCAGCACGCGGACTACTCAAGAGACCCAGTACTTC. This encodes CASTRTTQETQYF.

The chain combines TRBV5-1 with TRBJ2-1, with TRBD2 matching over 10 bases. Germline assignment: CDR1 SGHRS and CDR2 YFSETQ. The CDR3 sequence is 16 residues long. Unmatched junction bases numbered 13, after V lost 4 bases and J lost 9 bases. This CDR3 is CASSPKREGRVIEQFF. The CDR3 DNA sequence: TGCGCCAGCAGCCCAAAGCGGGAGGGCCGTGTGATTGAGCAGTTCTTC. Full variable domain (rest looked up from reference TRBV5-1 and TRBJ2-1): KAGVTQTPRYLIKTRGQQVTLSCSPISGHRSVSWYQQTPGQGLQFLFEYFSETQRNKGNFPGRFSGRQFSNSRSEMNVSTLELGDSALYLCASSPKREGRVIEQFFGPGTRLTVL.

The V and J genes are TRBV6-1 and TRBJ1-3; 9 bases map to TRBD1. The junction had 5 bases not matched to a gene; V was cut back by 3 bases and J by 2 bases. The CDR3 covers 16 residues. The germline CDR1 and CDR2 sequences are MNHNS and SASEGT. The CDR3 sequence: CASSDPGQGTGNTIYF. As DNA, the CDR3 is TGTGCCAGCAGTGACCCGGGACAGGGAACTGGAAACACCATATATTTT.

The gene calls are TRBV29-1 and TRBJ2-5, with TRBD1 as a possible D gene (6 bases). CDR1 is SQVTM, CDR2 ANQGSEA, per germline. This CDR3 has 12 amino acids. Trimming cost V 4 bases and J 4 bases, with 10 bases left between them. CDR3 region: CSVVGRGETQYF. In nucleotides, the CDR3 is TGCAGCGTTGTTGGCAGGGGAGAGACCCAGTACTTC.

The rearrangement joins TRBV2 to TRBJ2-7; D is unclear. This CDR3 is built from 13 residues. Germline CDR1 reads SNHLY; CDR2 reads FYNNEI. Trimming pared 3 bases from V and 2 bases from J, leaving 8 bases between. The CDR3 here is CASSDLETYEQYF. In nucleotides, the CDR3 is TGTGCCAGCAGTGATTTAGAAACCTACGAGCAGTACTTC.

This chain uses TRBV29-1 with TRBJ2-7; TRBD1 matches at 8 bases. Unmatched junction bases numbered 5, after V lost 7 bases and J lost 0 bases. The CDR3 sequence is 13 residues long. Germline V CDR1 and CDR2: SQVTM, ANQGSEA. The CDR3 loop is CSGRDRFSYEQYF. The CDR3 nucleotides are TGCAGCGGACGGGACAGGTTCTCCTACGAGCAGTACTTC.

The chain combines TRBV11-3 with TRBJ2-2; no reliable D call. CDR3 size: 15 residues. The V end was cut by 2 bases, the J end by 0 bases, with 7 bases between. Looked up from germline, CDR1 is SGHNT and CDR2 is YENEEA. CDR3 sequence reads: CASSLSQSNTGELFF. CDR3 in DNA: TGTGCCAGCAGCTTAAGTCAGTCGAACACCGGGGAGCTGTTTTTT. The full variable domain, with the rest looked up from reference TRBV11-3 and TRBJ2-2, is EAGVVQSPRYKIIEKKQPVAFWCNPISGHNTLYWYLQNLGQGPELLIRYENEEAVDDSQLPKDRFSAERLKGVDSTLKIQPAELGDSAVYLCASSLSQSNTGELFFGEGSRLTVL.

J is TRBJ1-4 and V is TRBV19; D is possibly TRBD1 (5 bases). Trimming removed 9 bases at V and 2 bases at J, with 13 bases between. The germline CDR1 and CDR2 sequences are LNHDA and SQIVND (reference sequence). This CDR3 is 14 amino acids long. The CDR3 nucleotides are TGTGCCAGCAGCAAGGGGTCGACTAATGAAAAACTGTTTTTT. It codes for CASSKGSTNEKLFF.

The CDR3, as DNA: TGCGCCAGCAGCTACCGGGGGGATAGCAATCAGCCCCAGCATTTT. It yields the protein CASSYRGDSNQPQHF. This chain connects TRBV5-1 to TRBJ1-5, with D possibly being TRBD1 (5 bases). V gave up 3 bases and J gave up 0 bases, with 10 bases separating them. CDR1 and CDR2 (germline): SGHRS, YFSETQ. CDR3 length: 15 residues.

The chain employs TRBV6-1 and TRBJ1-1; D not certain. V was shortened by 2 bases and J by 6 bases, with 7 bases between the two germline ends. This CDR3 comprises 12 residues. CDR1 and CDR2 from the germline V gene are MNHNS and SASEGT. The CDR3 loop is CASSELSAEAFF. CDR3 sequence (DNA): TGTGCCAGCAGTGAACTATCCGCTGAAGCTTTCTTT.

The count of this clone is one. The chain is built from TRBV2 and TRBJ2-7, with D unresolved. The V and J ends lost 3 bases and 2 bases respectively, with 14 bases between them. This CDR3 spans 15 amino acids. Germline CDR1 is SNHLY and CDR2 is FYNNEI. The CDR3 DNA follows: TGTGCCAGCAGTGAGGAACAGCCTCCCACCTACGAGCAGTACTTC. Its protein is CASSEEQPPTYEQYF.

The chain combines TRBV11-2 with TRBJ1-1; possibly TRBD1 for D (5 bases). The germline CDR1 and CDR2 sequences are SGHAT and FQNNGV. CDR3 length: 16 residues. Trimming took off 1 base at V and 4 bases at J, with 16 bases between the two ends. CDR3 DNA: TGTGCCAGCAGCTTAGGCCAGGGTTTTTGGGTCACTGAAGCTTTCTTT. Amino acids: CASSLGQGFWVTEAFF. Drawing the rest from reference TRBV11-2 and TRBJ1-1, the complete variable domain is EAGVAQSPRYKIIEKRQSVAFWCNPISGHATLYWYQQILGQGPKLLIQFQNNGVVDDSQLPKDRFSAERLKGVDSTLKIQPAKLEDSAVYLCASSLGQGFWVTEAFFGQGTRLTVV.

The CDR3, as DNA: TGTGCCAGCAGCTTGGGGGGGCGCCCCTCCTACGAGCAGTACTTC. Protein sequence: CASSLGGRPSYEQYF. The V and J genes are TRBV5-4 and TRBJ2-7; the D gene is possibly TRBD1 (6 bases). The V gene lost 0 bases and the J gene lost 0 bases, with 10 bases spanning the gap. The germline V gene encodes CDR1 SGHNT and CDR2 YYREEE (reference sequence). The CDR3 totals 15 residues.

The J gene is TRBJ2-7, the V gene TRBV7-8; 7 bases are shared with TRBD1. V was pared by 1 base and J by 3 bases, with 6 bases of the junction left unmatched. Per germline, CDR1 SGHVS and CDR2 FQNEAQ. The CDR3 length is 15 residues. The CDR3 DNA reads as TGTGCCAGCAGCTTAGGCCAGGGACAGATCTACGAGCAGTACTTC. Translated: CASSLGQGQIYEQYF.

This sequence joins TRBV6-5 and TRBJ2-7; D is possibly TRBD2 (6 bases). V was pared by 7 bases and J by 3 bases, with 16 bases between. The germline gives CDR1 MNHEY, CDR2 SVGAGI. The CDR3 spans 14 residues. The CDR3, as DNA: TGTGCCAGCATCCCGGGTCAGGACTACTACGAGCAGTACTTC. It is translated as CASIPGQDYYEQYF.

V gene TRBV4-2 combines with J gene TRBJ1-3; 7 bases map to TRBD1. The CDR3 is 18 amino acids. Germline V gene data show CDR1 as LGHNA and CDR2 as YNFKEQ. With 0 bases clipped from V and 4 bases from J, the junction kept 12 bases outside the gene matches. In DNA, the CDR3 is TGTGCCAGCAGCCAAGACACCACAGGGGCCGGGCTAGGAAACACCATATATTTT. It is translated as CASSQDTTGAGLGNTIYF.

V gene TRBV28 combines with J gene TRBJ2-7; D possibly corresponds to TRBD1 (6 bases). Trimming pared 5 bases from V and 0 bases from J, leaving 20 bases between. Germline lookup yields CDR1 MDHEN and CDR2 SYDVKM. CDR3 length equals 17 residues. CDR3 loop: CASSQSPGKGGSYEQYF. The CDR3 region has the DNA TGTGCCAGCAGTCAGTCCCCAGGGAAAGGGGGCTCCTACGAGCAGTACTTC.

This clone occurred a few times. This chain's CDR3 is CASSQNTGEVDYGYTF. CDR3 sequence (DNA): TGTGCCAGCAGCCAAAATACAGGGGAAGTTGACTATGGCTACACCTTC. The chain couples TRBV4-2 to TRBJ1-2; 7 nucleotides align to TRBD1. The CDR3 is 16 amino acids. V was clipped by 2 bases and J by 3 bases; unmatched bases: 9. Germline V gives CDR1 LGHNA, CDR2 YNFKEQ.

This clone was recorded a few times. The chain has TRBV5-4 and TRBJ2-1; TRBD2 matches at 8 bases. The CDR3 extends over 14 amino acids. V was clipped by 4 bases and J by 7 bases; unmatched bases: 7. Germline V gives CDR1 SGHNT, CDR2 YYREEE (reference sequence). CDR3 sequence: CASSAGLARNEQFF. The CDR3 coding sequence is TGTGCCAGCAGCGCAGGACTAGCTAGAAATGAGCAGTTCTTC.

The chain links TRBV18 to TRBJ2-5; 7 positions agree with TRBD2. Germline-derived CDR1 and CDR2 are KGHSH and LQKENI. The trim removed 0 bases at V and 5 bases at J, leaving 3 bases unmatched. This CDR3 spans 14 amino acids. The CDR3 spells CASSPPSGRETQYF. The CDR3 DNA is TGTGCCAGCTCACCACCGTCCGGGAGGGAGACCCAGTACTTC.

V is TRBV4-1 and J is TRBJ1-3; TRBD1 matches 12 bases. Germline CDR1 is MGHRA and CDR2 is YSYEKL. The CDR3 has 17 amino acids. V was pared by 1 base and J by 1 base, with 2 bases of the junction left unmatched. The CDR3 bases are TGCGCCAGCAGCCAAGGGGACAGGGGGCCTTCTGGAAACACCATATATTTT. This sequence encodes CASSQGDRGPSGNTIYF.

The chain uses TRBV25-1 and TRBJ2-7; perhaps TRBD1 as D (5 bases). Trimming removed 3 bases at V and 3 bases at J, with 6 bases between. The CDR3 sequence is 12 residues long. Germline values: CDR1 MGHDK, CDR2 SYGVNS. As DNA, the CDR3 is TGTGCCAGCAGTGACAGGGTCTACGAGCAGTACTTC. It codes for CASSDRVYEQYF.